This TCR beta chain originates from a study of cytomegalovirus exposure and HLA in healthy donors. General study findings and limits: The investigators catalogued some 160 TCR beta chains as cytomegalovirus-associated. TCR beta chain V- and J-gene trimming was linked, in a later analysis, to a missense variant in DCLRE1C. The study carried out a later analysis of TCR beta sequences. It associated 15,000 to 20,000 of them with specific HLA alleles at a false discovery rate of 0.05.

The study ran its PCR with 60 Vbeta and 13 Jbeta primers. TCRdb keeps only in-frame clones here, not all; method: immunoSEQ multiplex PCR. The repertoire includes around 120,000 clones, about 76% of them detected once, and 30% sits in the top ten. With respect to this clone: Its antigen is undetermined. The sample contains more than one DNA sequence encoding this CDR3.

It was healthy bone marrow donors who served as donors. This CDR3 contains 14 residues. CDR1 is SGHRS, CDR2 YFSETQ, per germline. Trimming removed 0 bases from V and 1 base from J, with 7 bases in between. The receptor was isolated from a man between 60 and 70 years old in good health and CMV-seropositive. V is TRBV5-1 and J is TRBJ1-1; no reliable D call. Specimen: PBMCs. For the CDR3, the DNA is TGCGCCAGCAGCTTGGTTGGCCAGAACACTGAAGCTTTCTTT. Protein product: CASSLVGQNTEAFF.